This TCR beta chain was recovered during a study of memory CD4+ T cells and cytomegalovirus serostatus. Points on this clone: Its antigen is still unknown.

Study-wide findings and caveats: Of 150 to 200 reported CMV TCRbeta sequences, under 70 were found in memory CD4+ repertoires.

Single viable CD3+CD4+CD8-CD45RO+ cells were sorted as the memory CD4+ T cells. Positive selection with CD4 microbeads enriched total CD4+ T cells. Under the authors' procedure: Out-of-frame sequences were removed, leaving a few million distinct TCRbeta sequences. Using immunoSEQ multiplex PCR, the repertoire was profiled, and TCRdb retains in-frame clones only, with some absent. That table furnishes V, J and clone size, whereas the DNA furnished D and trimming. The sample holds tens of thousands of clones; around 80% are singletons and the top ten take under 6.5%. The origin of this receptor is an adult in good health and CMV-seronegative. Sequenced input: memory CD4+ T cells from blood.

The CDR3 coding sequence is TGCGCCAGCAGCTCGGGGCGGGGGAGCACAGATACGCAGTATTTT. It specifies CASSSGRGSTDTQYF. The J gene is TRBJ2-3, the V gene TRBV5-1; 7 bases map to TRBD2. CDR1 SGHRS and CDR2 YFSETQ come from the germline V gene. The CDR3 loop spans 15 amino acids. V lost 3 bases, J lost 0 bases, and 4 bases stayed unmatched. Full variable domain (remainder filled in from reference TRBV5-1 and TRBJ2-3): KAGVTQTPRYLIKTRGQQVTLSCSPISGHRSVSWYQQTPGQGLQFLFEYFSETQRNKGNFPGRFSGRQFSNSRSEMNVSTLELGDSALYLCASSSGRGSTDTQYFGPGTRLTVL.